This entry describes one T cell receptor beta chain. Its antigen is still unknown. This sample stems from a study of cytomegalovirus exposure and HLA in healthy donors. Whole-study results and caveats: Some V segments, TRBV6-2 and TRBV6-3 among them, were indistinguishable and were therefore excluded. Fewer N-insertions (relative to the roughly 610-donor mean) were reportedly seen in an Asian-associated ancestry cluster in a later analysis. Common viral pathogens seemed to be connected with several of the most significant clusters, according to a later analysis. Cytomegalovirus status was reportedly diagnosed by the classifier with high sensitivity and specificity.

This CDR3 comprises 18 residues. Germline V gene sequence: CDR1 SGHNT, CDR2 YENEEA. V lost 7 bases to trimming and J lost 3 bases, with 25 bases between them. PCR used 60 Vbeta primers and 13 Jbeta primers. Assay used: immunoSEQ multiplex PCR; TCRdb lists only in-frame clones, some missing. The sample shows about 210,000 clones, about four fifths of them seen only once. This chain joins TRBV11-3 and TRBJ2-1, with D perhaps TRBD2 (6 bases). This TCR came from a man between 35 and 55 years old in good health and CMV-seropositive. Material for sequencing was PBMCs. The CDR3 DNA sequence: TGTGCCAGCAAGGAGGGAGAATCTCCCTTCCGATACTACAATGAGCAGTTCTTC. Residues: CASKEGESPFRYYNEQFF. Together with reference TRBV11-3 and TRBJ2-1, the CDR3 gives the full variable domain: EAGVVQSPRYKIIEKKQPVAFWCNPISGHNTLYWYLQNLGQGPELLIRYENEEAVDDSQLPKDRFSAERLKGVDSTLKIQPAELGDSAVYLCASKEGESPFRYYNEQFFGPGTRLTVL.